This TCR beta chain originates from a study of graft-versus-host responses after intestinal transplantation. Study summary: Grafts that recipients had were multivisceral, liver-intestinal, or isolated intestinal transplants. Recipients were all induced with anti-thymocyte globulin, then given tacrolimus and steroids for around 3 years.

Concerning this clone: No antigen is known for it.

The data were produced by immunoSEQ multiplex PCR, yet TCRdb's version contains in-frame clones alone and is incomplete. The sample gives over 45,000 clones, almost 95% of which show up once; under 0.45% is in the top ten. This CDR3 has 16 amino acids. V lost 1 base and J lost 5; bases outside the gene matches: 9. The V gene's germline CDR1 is LGHNA and CDR2 YSLEER. The rearrangement links TRBV4-3 to TRBJ1-2; TRBD1 aligns across 8 bases. The source of this sequence is a human donor who was the organ donor for an intestinal transplant. The sample here was unstimulated CD4+ T cells sorted from spleen or lymph node cells, taken before transplant. The CDR3 loop is CASSQAFGQGFYGYTF. The CDR3 region has the DNA TGCGCCAGCAGCCAAGCCTTTGGACAGGGTTTTTATGGCTACACCTTC.